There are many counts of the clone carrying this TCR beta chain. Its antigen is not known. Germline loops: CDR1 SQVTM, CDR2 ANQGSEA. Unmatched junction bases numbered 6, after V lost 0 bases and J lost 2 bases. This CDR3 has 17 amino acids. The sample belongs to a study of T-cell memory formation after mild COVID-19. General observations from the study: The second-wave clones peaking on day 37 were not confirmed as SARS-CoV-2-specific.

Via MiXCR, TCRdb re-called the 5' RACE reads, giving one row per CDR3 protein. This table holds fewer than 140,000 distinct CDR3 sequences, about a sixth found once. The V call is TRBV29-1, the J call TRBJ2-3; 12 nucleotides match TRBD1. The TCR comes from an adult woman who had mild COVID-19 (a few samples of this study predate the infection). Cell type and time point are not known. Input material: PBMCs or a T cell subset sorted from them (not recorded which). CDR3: CSVEEVGQGAFTDTQYF. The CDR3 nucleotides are TGCAGCGTTGAAGAGGTGGGACAGGGGGCGTTCACAGATACGCAGTATTTT.